This T cell receptor beta chain is drawn from a study of T-cell memory formation after mild COVID-19. The study's findings and limits: From day 15 to 85, contracting clones were balanced between CD4 and CD8, whereas later expanders leaned toward CD4+. Mainly CM and EM harbored the contracting CD4+ clones; mainly EMRA harbored the CD8+ ones.

This clonotype came up a few times. The antigen is unknown. This CDR3 spans 17 amino acids. V lost 1 base and J lost 0, with 14 bases in between. The germline CDR1 and CDR2 sequences are LNHNV and YYDKDF (reference sequence). TCRdb analysed the 5' RACE reads with MiXCR anew, one entry per CDR3 protein. The repertoire holds around 340,000 distinct CDR3 sequences, with under 25% as singletons. The material sequenced was PBMCs or a T cell subset sorted from them (not recorded which). This rearrangement joins TRBV15 to TRBJ2-3; D perhaps matches TRBD1 (5 bases). This receptor was obtained from an adult woman who had mild COVID-19 (a few samples of this study predate the infection). Cell type and time point are not known. The CDR3 region is CATSRGLRQHSTDTQYF. CDR3 DNA sequence: TGTGCCACCAGCAGAGGTTTAAGACAGCACAGCACAGATACGCAGTATTTT.